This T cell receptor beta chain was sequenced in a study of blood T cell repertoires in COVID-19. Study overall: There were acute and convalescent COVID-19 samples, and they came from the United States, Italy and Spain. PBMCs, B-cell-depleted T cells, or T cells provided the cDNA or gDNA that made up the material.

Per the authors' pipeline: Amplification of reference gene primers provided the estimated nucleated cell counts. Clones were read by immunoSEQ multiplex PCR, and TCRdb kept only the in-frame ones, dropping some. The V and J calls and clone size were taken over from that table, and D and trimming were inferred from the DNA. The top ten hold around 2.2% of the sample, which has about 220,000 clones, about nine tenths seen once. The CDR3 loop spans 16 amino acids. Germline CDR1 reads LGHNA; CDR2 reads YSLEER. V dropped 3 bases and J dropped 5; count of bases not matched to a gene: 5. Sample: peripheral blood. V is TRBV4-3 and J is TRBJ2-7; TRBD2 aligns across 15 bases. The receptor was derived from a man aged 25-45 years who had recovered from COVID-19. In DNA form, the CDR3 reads TGCGCCAGCAGCCATTCCGGGACTAGCGGGGGGCACGAGCAGTACTTC. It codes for CASSHSGTSGGHEQYF.